One TCR beta chain is described in this entry. Antigen specificity is unknown. Sequencing was performed with immunoSEQ multiplex PCR; in TCRdb, only in-frame clones are kept and a portion is missing. The sample includes about 120,000 clones, roughly 88% of them seen just once. The data belong to a study of T cell responses to AZD1222 COVID-19 vaccine. About the research overall: Second-dose groups at about 4 or about 12 weeks were pooled.

General study points: Within unmutated variant regions lay the reported targets of nearly half of spike-specific TCRs. Spike-specific TCR breadth rose after two AZD1222 doses, and depth rose as well. Regions 160-218 and 743-854 dominated among vaccine-associated CD4 TCRs spanning spike.

After removal of 5 bases from V and 3 bases from J, the junction contained 7 bases not matched to a gene. Germline CDR1 LNHDA, CDR2 SQIVND (reference sequence). The CDR3 spans 15 residues. Sequenced material: peripheral blood, taken on day 0 of AZD1222 vaccination. This TCR was sampled from an adult in good health. This sequence joins TRBV19 and TRBJ2-4; 7 bases agree with TRBD1. This CDR3 reads CASSPRDSLKNIQYF. CDR3 DNA: TGTGCCAGTAGTCCCCGGGACAGCCTCAAAAACATTCAGTACTTC.